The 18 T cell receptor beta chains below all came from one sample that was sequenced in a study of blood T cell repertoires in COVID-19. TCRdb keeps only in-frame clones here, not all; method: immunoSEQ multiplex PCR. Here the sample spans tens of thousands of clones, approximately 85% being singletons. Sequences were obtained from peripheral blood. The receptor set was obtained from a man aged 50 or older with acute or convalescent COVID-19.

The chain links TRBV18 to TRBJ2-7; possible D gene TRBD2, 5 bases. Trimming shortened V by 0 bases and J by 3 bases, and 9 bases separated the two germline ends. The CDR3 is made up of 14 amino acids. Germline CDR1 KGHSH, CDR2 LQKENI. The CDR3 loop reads CASSPPVGSYEQYF. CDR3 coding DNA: TGTGCCAGCTCACCACCGGTAGGGAGCTACGAGCAGTACTTC.

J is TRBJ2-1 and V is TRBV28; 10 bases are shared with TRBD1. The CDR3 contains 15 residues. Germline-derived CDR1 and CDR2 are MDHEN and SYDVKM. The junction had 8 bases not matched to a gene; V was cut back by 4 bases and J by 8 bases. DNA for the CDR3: TGTGCCAGCAGTTATCCGGGACAGGGGATCGATGAGCAGTTCTTC. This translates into CASSYPGQGIDEQFF.

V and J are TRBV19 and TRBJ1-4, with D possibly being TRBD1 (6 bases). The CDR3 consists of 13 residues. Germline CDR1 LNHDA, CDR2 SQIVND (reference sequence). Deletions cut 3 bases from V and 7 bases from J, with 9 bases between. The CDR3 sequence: CASSMGAGEKLFF. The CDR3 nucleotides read TGTGCCAGTAGTATGGGGGCTGGTGAAAAACTGTTTTTT.

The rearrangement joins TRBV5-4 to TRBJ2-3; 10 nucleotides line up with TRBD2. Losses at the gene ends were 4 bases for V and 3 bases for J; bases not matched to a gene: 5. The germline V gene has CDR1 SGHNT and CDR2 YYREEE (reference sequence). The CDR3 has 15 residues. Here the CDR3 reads CASSTPSGGTDTQYF. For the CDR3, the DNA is TGTGCCAGCAGCACACCTAGCGGGGGTACAGATACGCAGTATTTT.

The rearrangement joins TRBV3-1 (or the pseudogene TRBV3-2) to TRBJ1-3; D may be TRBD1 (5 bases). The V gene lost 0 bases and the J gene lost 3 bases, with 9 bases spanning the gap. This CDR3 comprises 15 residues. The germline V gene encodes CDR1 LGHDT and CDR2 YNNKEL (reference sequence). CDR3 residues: CASSQELTDGNTIYF. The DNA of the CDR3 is TGTGCCAGCAGCCAAGAGTTGACAGATGGAAACACCATATATTTT.

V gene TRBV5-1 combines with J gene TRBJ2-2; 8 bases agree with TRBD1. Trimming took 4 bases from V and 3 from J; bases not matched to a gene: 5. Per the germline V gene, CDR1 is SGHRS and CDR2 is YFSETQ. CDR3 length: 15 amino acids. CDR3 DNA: TGCGCCAGCAGCGGACAGGGACCCTACACCGGGGAGCTGTTTTTT. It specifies CASSGQGPYTGELFF.

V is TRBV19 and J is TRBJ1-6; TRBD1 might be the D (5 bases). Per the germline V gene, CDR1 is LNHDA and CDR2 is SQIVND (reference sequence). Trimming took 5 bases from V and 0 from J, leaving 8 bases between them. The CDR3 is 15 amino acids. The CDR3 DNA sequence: TGTGCCAGTAGTGCGACAGTCTCCTATAATTCACCCCTCCACTTT. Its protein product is CASSATVSYNSPLHF.

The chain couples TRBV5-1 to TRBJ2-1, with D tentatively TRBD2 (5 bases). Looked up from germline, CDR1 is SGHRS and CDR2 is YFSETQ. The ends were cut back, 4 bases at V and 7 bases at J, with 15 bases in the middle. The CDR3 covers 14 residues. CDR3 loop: CASSPTARVNEQFF. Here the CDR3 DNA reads TGCGCCAGCAGCCCCACGGCGCGGGTGAATGAGCAGTTCTTC.

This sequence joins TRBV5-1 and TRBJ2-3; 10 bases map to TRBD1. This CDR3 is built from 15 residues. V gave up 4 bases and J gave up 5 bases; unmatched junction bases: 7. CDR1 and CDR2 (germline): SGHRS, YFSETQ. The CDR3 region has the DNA TGCGCCAGCAGCGGACGACAGGGGGCTGGAGATACGCAGTATTTT. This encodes CASSGRQGAGDTQYF.

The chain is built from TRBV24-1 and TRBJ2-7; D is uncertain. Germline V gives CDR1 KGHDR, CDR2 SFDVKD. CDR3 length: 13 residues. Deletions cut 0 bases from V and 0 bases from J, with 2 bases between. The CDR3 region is CATSDLYSYEQYF. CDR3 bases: TGTGCCACCAGTGATTTGTACTCCTACGAGCAGTACTTC.

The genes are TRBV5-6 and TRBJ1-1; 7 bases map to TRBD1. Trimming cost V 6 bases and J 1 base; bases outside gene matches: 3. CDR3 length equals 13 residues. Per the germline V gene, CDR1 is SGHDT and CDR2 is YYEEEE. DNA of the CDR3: TGTGCCAGCAAACGGACAGGGAACACTGAAGCTTTCTTT. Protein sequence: CASKRTGNTEAFF. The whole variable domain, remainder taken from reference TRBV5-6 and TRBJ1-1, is DAGVTQSPTHLIKTRGQQVTLRCSPKSGHDTVSWYQQALGQGPQFIFQYYEEEERQRGNFPDRFSGHQFPNYSSELNVNALLLGDSALYLCASKRTGNTEAFFGQGTRLTVV.

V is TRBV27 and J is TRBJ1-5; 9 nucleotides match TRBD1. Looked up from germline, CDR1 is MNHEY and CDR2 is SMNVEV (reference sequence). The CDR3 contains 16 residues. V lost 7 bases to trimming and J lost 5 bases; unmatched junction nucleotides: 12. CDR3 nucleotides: TGTGCCAGCAACCATCCCAACCGGGACAGGGATCAGCCCCAGCATTTT. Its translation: CASNHPNRDRDQPQHF.

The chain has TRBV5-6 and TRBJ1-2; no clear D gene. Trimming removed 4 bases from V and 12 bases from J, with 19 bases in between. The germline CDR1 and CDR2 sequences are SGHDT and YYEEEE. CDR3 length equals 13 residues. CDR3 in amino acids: CASSTGPGRMDTF. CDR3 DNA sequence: TGTGCCAGCAGCACCGGTCCAGGCCGAATGGACACCTTC.

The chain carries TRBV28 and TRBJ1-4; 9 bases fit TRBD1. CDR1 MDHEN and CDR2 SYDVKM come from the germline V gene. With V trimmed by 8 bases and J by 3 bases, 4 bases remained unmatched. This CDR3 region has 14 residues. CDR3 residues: CASRTGGPNEKLFF. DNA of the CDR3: TGTGCCAGCCGCACAGGGGGCCCTAATGAAAAACTGTTTTTT.

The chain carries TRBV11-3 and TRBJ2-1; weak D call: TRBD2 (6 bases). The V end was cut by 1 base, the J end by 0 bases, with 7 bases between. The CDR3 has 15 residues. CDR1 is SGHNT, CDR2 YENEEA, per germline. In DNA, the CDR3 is TGTGCCAGCAGCTTAGGCGGGGCCTCCTACAATGAGCAGTTCTTC. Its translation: CASSLGGASYNEQFF. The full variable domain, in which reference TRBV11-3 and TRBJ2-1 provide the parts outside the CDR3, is EAGVVQSPRYKIIEKKQPVAFWCNPISGHNTLYWYLQNLGQGPELLIRYENEEAVDDSQLPKDRFSAERLKGVDSTLKIQPAELGDSAVYLCASSLGGASYNEQFFGPGTRLTVL.

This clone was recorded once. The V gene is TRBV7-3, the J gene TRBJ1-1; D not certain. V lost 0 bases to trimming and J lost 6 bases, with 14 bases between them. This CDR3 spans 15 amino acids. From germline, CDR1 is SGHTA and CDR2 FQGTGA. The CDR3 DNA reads TGTGCCAGCAGCTTAACTGTCGGAGGGTCAGCTGAAGCTTTCTTT. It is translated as CASSLTVGGSAEAFF.

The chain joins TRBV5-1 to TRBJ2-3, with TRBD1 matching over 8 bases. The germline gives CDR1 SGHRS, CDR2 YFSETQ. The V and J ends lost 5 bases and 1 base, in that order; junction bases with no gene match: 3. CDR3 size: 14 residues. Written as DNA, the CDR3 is TGCGCCAGCAGGTCGGGACAGGGCACAGATACGCAGTATTTT. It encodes CASRSGQGTDTQYF.

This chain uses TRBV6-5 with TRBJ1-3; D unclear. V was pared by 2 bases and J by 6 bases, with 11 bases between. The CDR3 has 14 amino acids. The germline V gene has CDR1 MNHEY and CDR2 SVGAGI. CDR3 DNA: TGTGCCAGCAGTTACAGCGTTTCCAAAAACACCATATATTTT. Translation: CASSYSVSKNTIYF.